These T cell receptor beta chains were read from a single sample in a study of preoperative IRX-2 immunotherapy in early breast cancer. Some clones are missing from TCRdb's copy, which holds only in-frame ones; the method was immunoSEQ multiplex PCR. Counted here are some 21,000 clones, roughly 80% occurring once; the ten biggest clones make up roughly 1.2%. The sequenced sample was lymph node tissue, obtained after IRX-2 immunotherapy. The receptor set was obtained from a human donor with breast cancer. Each CDR3 is given with its conserved first and last residue.

length	J	V	CDR3
17	TRBJ1-4	TRBV6-8	CASSRGQPSATNEKLFF
17	TRBJ2-6	TRBV7-7	CASSPDRGASGANVLTF
16	TRBJ2-5	TRBV6-7	CASSYPGLAGVETQYF
15	TRBJ2-1	TRBV19	CASSVGTSRYNEQFF
16	TRBJ2-2	TRBV6-8	CASTVTGHPNTGELFF
14	TRBJ1-3	TRBV29-1	CSAIRPLSGNTIYF
14	TRBJ2-5	TRBV6-8	CASSVGDAQETQYF
13	TRBJ2-2	TRBV6-8	CASRAGDYGELFF
14	TRBJ2-2	TRBV25-1	CASRQGANTGELFF
15	TRBJ2-7	TRBV28	CASSLPGQFTYEQYF
14	TRBJ2-1	TRBV6-7	CASTLGLAGYEQFF
17	TRBJ2-1	TRBV10-2	CASSESLAGSGYNEQFF
14	TRBJ1-1	TRBV10-3	CAISEGTGGTEAFF
12	TRBJ2-7	TRBV29-1	CSVDDGAYEQYF
15	TRBJ1-2	TRBV11-3	CASSLSQPGFYGYTF
12	TRBJ1-4	TRBV19	CASSFRVAELFF
16	TRBJ1-2	TRBV29-1	CSVGSGAVDVSYGYTF
14	TRBJ1-2	TRBV30	CAWRGQGEGNGYTF
14	TRBJ2-1	TRBV19	CASSTGTGVYEQFF
15	TRBJ2-7	TRBV19	CASSNTYRGRSEQYF
13	TRBJ1-1	TRBV19	CASSTEQGLLTFF